This is a list of T cell receptor beta chains from one sample in a study of beta chain features in type 1 diabetes. The protocol was immunoSEQ multiplex PCR, while the TCRdb copy is restricted to in-frame clones and leaves out a portion. Of 350,000 to 450,000 clones in the sample, roughly 14% are singletons; the top ten hold roughly 0.036%. The sample was naive CD4+ T cells from blood. The receptor set was obtained from a man aged 30 to 39 in good health. Both conserved end residues are part of each CDR3. The D gene is left open where the match is weak. Not all rows give a size; the values are once, few, many and, for expanded clones, a class.

d_gene	v_gene	len	j_gene	abundance	CDR3nt	CDR3aa
TRBD2	TRBV9	14	TRBJ2-1	few	TGTGCCAGCAGCGGTAGCGGGGGACACAATGAGCAGTTCTTC	CASSGSGGHNEQFF
.	TRBV6-5	15	TRBJ2-7	few	TGTGCCAGCAGTTCCGACCCGAGACAGCGAGCAGCGCAGTACTTC	CASSSDPRQRAAQYF
.	TRBV28	14	TRBJ2-7	.	TGTGCCAGCAGTTCATTATCAAGCTCCTACGAGCAGTACTTC	CASSSLSSSYEQYF
.	TRBV30	17	TRBJ1-1	.	TGTGCCTGGAGTGCTTTCGCCTCCCGACCTTGGAACACTGAAGCTTTCTTT	CAWSAFASRPWNTEAFF
.	TRBV30	11	TRBJ2-3	.	TGTGCCTGGAGCGCCGGTTATACGCAGTATTTT	CAWSAGYTQYF
.	TRBV10-3	12	TRBJ2-1	few	TGTGCCATCAGTTCGGGTCTAAGGGAGCAGTTCTTC	CAISSGLREQFF
TRBD1	TRBV7-2	16	TRBJ1-2	.	TGTGCCAGCAGCTCCGACAGGGCTTCAGGAGACTATGGCTACACCTTC	CASSSDRASGDYGYTF
.	TRBV4-1	16	TRBJ2-1	.	TGCGCCAGCAGCCGTGGCGGGCCTAACTCCTACAATGAGCAGTTCTTC	CASSRGGPNSYNEQFF
.	TRBV29-1	14	TRBJ2-2	few	TGCAGCGGTGGGGCAGGGGCCCGCACCGGGGAGCTGTTTTTT	CSGGAGARTGELFF
TRBD1	TRBV29-1	12	TRBJ1-4	.	TGCAGCGTTCGGGACAGTGTACAGAAACTGTTTTTT	CSVRDSVQKLFF
TRBD1	TRBV7-2	15	TRBJ1-4	few	TGTGCCAGCAGCCCCGACAGGGGCCGTCGTGAAAAACTGTTTTTT	CASSPDRGRREKLFF
.	TRBV7-2	14	TRBJ2-3	few	TGTGCCAGCAGGTCGACTACCGGCACAGATACGCAGTATTTT	CASRSTTGTDTQYF
.	TRBV19	11	TRBJ2-5	few	TGTGCCACCAATGGAGGAGAGACCCAGTACTTC	CATNGGETQYF
.	TRBV7-9	14	TRBJ1-2	few	TGTGCCAGCAGCTTAGGGCCAGGAGACTATGGCTACACCTTC	CASSLGPGDYGYTF
.	TRBV30	13	TRBJ2-5	few	TGTGCCTGGAGCACTAGGTGGGGGGAGACCCAGTACTTC	CAWSTRWGETQYF
.	TRBV7-2	13	TRBJ2-3	.	TGTGCCAGCAGTACTCTGAGCACAGATACGCAGTATTTT	CASSTLSTDTQYF
TRBD2	TRBV18	15	TRBJ2-3	.	TGTGCCAGCTCACCCCGACTAGCGGCCACAGATACGCAGTATTTT	CASSPRLAATDTQYF
TRBD1	TRBV7-2	16	TRBJ2-7	few	TGTGCCAGCAGCTTAATATCACAGGGGAGCTCCTACGAGCAGTACTTC	CASSLISQGSSYEQYF
.	TRBV4-3	16	TRBJ2-5	.	TGCGCCAGCAGCCAAGTCCGTACCGGGGGGCCGGAGACCCAGTACTTC	CASSQVRTGGPETQYF
TRBD2	TRBV7-7	16	TRBJ2-3	few	TGTGCTAGCAGCACCGGGGTAGCGGGGAGCACAGATACGCAGTATTTT	CASSTGVAGSTDTQYF
TRBD1	TRBV10-3	17	TRBJ2-2	.	TGTGCCATCAGTGAGACCGGGCAGGGGGCTAACACCGGGGAGCTGTTTTTT	CAISETGQGANTGELFF
TRBD2	TRBV5-6	14	TRBJ2-3	few	TGTGCCAGCATTTGGCGGGGGGCCCAGGGTACGCAGTATTTT	CASIWRGAQGTQYF
.	TRBV11-2	14	TRBJ1-2	few	TGTGCCAGCAGCAACCTTTGGGGTACCTATGGCTACACCTTC	CASSNLWGTYGYTF
.	TRBV11-2	13	TRBJ2-3	.	TGTGCCAGCAGCTTGCGGGGAACAGATACGCAGTATTTT	CASSLRGTDTQYF
.	TRBV4-2	16	TRBJ1-1	.	TGTGCCAGCAGCCAAGATGAGGGAGCAGTGAACACTGAAGCTTTCTTT	CASSQDEGAVNTEAFF
.	TRBV4-3	15	TRBJ2-7	few	TGCGCCAGCAGCCAAGAAAGACTAGATGCCTACGAGCAGTACTTC	CASSQERLDAYEQYF
TRBD2	TRBV4-2	17	TRBJ2-1	once	TGTGCCAGCAGCCAAGATTTTAGCGGGTCCATCTACAATGAGCAGTTCTTC	CASSQDFSGSIYNEQFF